Described below is a single T cell receptor (beta chain) sequence and its context. Its antigen is currently unknown. The data were taken from a study of cytomegalovirus exposure and HLA in healthy donors. The PCR employed 60 Vbeta primers together with 13 Jbeta primers. Per the study methods: The authors later counted some 76 million unique TCR beta chains, 9.5 million to 11 million of them shared. The table came from immunoSEQ multiplex PCR; TCRdb's copy has only in-frame clones and leaves some out. The V and J calls and the clone size are those of that table, but D and trimming were determined from the DNA. The sample lists under 150,000 clones, around 80% seen once, with around 3.6% in the top ten. General observations from the study: By a later analysis, the bulk of CMV-associated TCR beta chains appeared HLA-restricted.

The V gene end was trimmed by 3 bases and the J gene end by 5 bases; junction bases not matched to a gene: 5. The CDR3 covers 14 residues. Per germline, CDR1 MNHNS and CDR2 SASEGT. Sequenced input: PBMCs. The chain carries TRBV6-1 and TRBJ2-5; TRBD1 aligns across 8 bases. The TCR comes from a woman in her thirties or forties in good health and CMV-seronegative. This CDR3 reads CASSDRGPSETQYF. The CDR3 DNA reads as TGTGCCAGCAGTGACAGGGGGCCATCGGAGACCCAGTACTTC.